The 11 T cell receptor beta chains below were found in one sample sequenced in a study of early T cells in non-severe SARS-CoV-2 infection. MiXCR, applied by TCRdb to the 5' RACE reads, yields one record per CDR3 protein. This sample carries more than 65,000 distinct CDR3 sequences, around 12% of them seen once, and the ten largest clones take around 1.3%. Sequenced: whole blood. The receptors were sampled from an adult who was a healthcare worker with PCR-confirmed SARS-CoV-2 infection or an uninfected control (not recorded which).

This clonotype was picked up many times. The rearrangement links TRBV9 to TRBJ2-1; 10 nucleotides line up with TRBD1. The CDR3 is 13 residues long. Unmatched junction bases numbered 10, after V lost 7 bases and J lost 12 bases. Germline V lookup: CDR1 SGDLS, CDR2 YYNGEE. CDR3 residues: CASGTGELGGQFF. In DNA form, the CDR3 reads TGTGCCAGCGGGACAGGGGAACTAGGTGGGCAGTTCTTC.

There are many counts of this clonotype. V is TRBV20-1 and J is TRBJ2-3; a weak D match, TRBD2 (5 bases). Trimming pared 1 base from V and 0 bases from J, leaving 11 bases between. The CDR3 loop spans 15 amino acids. The germline V gene encodes CDR1 DFQATT and CDR2 SNEGSKA (reference sequence). The CDR3 protein is CSARASWTSTDTQYF. Here the CDR3 DNA reads TGCAGTGCTAGAGCGAGCTGGACTAGCACAGATACGCAGTATTTT.

Ten or more counts support this clonotype. This chain links TRBV6-5 with TRBJ2-3; TRBD2 is a possible D gene (5 bases). Between the trimmed V and J ends, which lost 7 bases and 0 bases, there was a span of 14 bases. Germline V gives CDR1 MNHEY, CDR2 SVGAGI. The CDR3 extends over 15 amino acids. The CDR3 sequence is CASTPGGRSTDTQYF. The DNA of the CDR3 is TGTGCCAGCACGCCCGGCGGGCGTAGCACAGATACGCAGTATTTT.

This clonotype was recorded at least ten times. The rearrangement links TRBV9 to TRBJ2-1; 7 bases align to TRBD2. The germline CDR1 and CDR2 sequences are SGDLS and YYNGEE. V trimming: 4 bases; J trimming: 5 bases; junction bases outside the gene matches: 12. The CDR3 runs 16 residues. Here the CDR3 reads CASSLTGGRENNEQFF. The CDR3 coding sequence is TGTGCCAGCAGCCTCACGGGAGGTCGAGAGAACAATGAGCAGTTCTTC.

Only a few counts were recorded for this clonotype. The genes are TRBV7-9 and TRBJ1-5; D may be TRBD1 (6 bases). The CDR3 has 14 amino acids. Trimming removed 6 bases at V and 5 bases at J, with 14 bases between. Germline CDR1 and CDR2: SEHNR and FQNEAQ (reference sequence). As DNA, the CDR3 is TGTGCCAGCAGACGCGGGGGCGACGATCAGCCCCAGCATTTT. This translates into CASRRGGDDQPQHF. Full variable domain (missing parts from reference TRBV7-9 and TRBJ1-5): DTGVSQNPRHKITKRGQNVTFRCDPISEHNRLYWYRQTLGQGPEFLTYFQNEAQLEKSRLLSDRFSAERPKGSFSTLEIQRTEQGDSAMYLCASRRGGDDQPQHFGDGTRLSIL.

This clonotype was detected ten times or more. The chain couples TRBV28 to TRBJ1-1; D is ambiguous. The CDR3 has 12 residues. The germline V gene has CDR1 MDHEN and CDR2 SYDVKM. Trimming shortened V by 3 bases and J by 4 bases, and 6 bases separated the two germline ends. The CDR3 protein is CASSFYSTEAFF. The CDR3 DNA reads TGTGCCAGCAGTTTTTATTCCACTGAAGCTTTCTTT.

This clonotype has a count of ten or more. The chain recombines TRBV20-1 with TRBJ1-1; 12 bases align to TRBD1. Germline CDR1 DFQATT, CDR2 SNEGSKA (reference sequence). With V trimmed by 1 base and J by 5 bases, 11 bases remained unmatched. The CDR3 consists of 17 residues. In DNA form, the CDR3 reads TGCAGTGCTAGAGCCCCGGGACAGGGGGCCCGTTTGACTGAAGCTTTCTTT. Its translation is CSARAPGQGARLTEAFF.

In its sample, this clonotype was seen many times. The chain couples TRBV3-1 to TRBJ1-5, with D unclear. The CDR3 sequence is 12 residues long. Per germline, CDR1 LGHDT and CDR2 YNNKEL (reference sequence). Between the trimmed V and J ends, which lost 6 bases and 3 bases, there was a span of 6 bases. The CDR3 here is CASSFHNQPQHF. The CDR3 DNA follows: TGTGCCAGCAGTTTCCACAATCAGCCCCAGCATTTT.

The rearrangement joins TRBV7-9 to TRBJ2-1, with D possibly being TRBD2 (6 bases). Trimming stripped 8 bases from V and 3 bases from J, with 11 bases between. This CDR3 is built from 13 residues. Germline CDR1 SEHNR, CDR2 FQNEAQ (reference sequence). In DNA form, the CDR3 reads TGTGCCAGCGGCGGGCGGGACTACAATGAGCAGTTCTTC. Its protein product is CASGGRDYNEQFF.

In its sample, this clonotype was seen a few times. The V gene is TRBV3-1, the J gene TRBJ2-7, with 8 bases fitting TRBD1. The CDR3 totals 16 residues. Germline V gene sequence: CDR1 LGHDT, CDR2 YNNKEL (reference sequence). J gave up 2 bases and V 6 bases, and 12 bases lay outside the gene matches. The CDR3 protein is CASSPYPRDRPYEQYF. The CDR3 DNA reads as TGTGCCAGCAGTCCTTATCCCCGGGACAGGCCCTACGAGCAGTACTTC.

This chain connects TRBV7-2 to TRBJ1-1; TRBD1 agrees at 8 bases. There are 13 residues in the CDR3. Looked up from germline, CDR1 is SGHTA and CDR2 is FQGNSA. V shed 5 bases and J 7 bases; nucleotides not matched to a gene: 6. The CDR3 is CASSLRGQVEAFF. The CDR3 DNA reads as TGTGCCAGCAGCCTCAGGGGGCAGGTTGAAGCTTTCTTT.